The text below deals with one T cell receptor beta chain. The antigen remains unidentified. A junction boundary mismatches the germline segment, possibly from a read error. Total RNA, at least 6 micrograms per sample, came from PBMCs. A J-beta primer mix and a sample-barcoded 5' primer were used in a second PCR of roughly 7 to 12 cycles. MiXCR was run by TCRdb on the 5' RACE reads, yielding one entry per CDR3 protein. The sample lists approximately 490,000 distinct CDR3 sequences, 24% occurring once. This specimen belongs to a study of blood T cells in healthy people across ages. Findings and caveats of the study: Whereas aged donors had fewer naive CD4+ cells, long-lived donors had more of them and higher diversity. In older individuals, TCR beta diversity per million T cells was lower, falling roughly linearly with age.

The CDR3 loop spans 15 amino acids. Per the germline V gene, CDR1 is SEHNR and CDR2 is FQNEAQ (reference sequence). The same data also contributed to another study, on T cells of mothers and their children. That work contributes: Sample barcodes and 2-4 random nucleotides were added by the M1S primer of the second PCR.

This chain connects TRBV7-9 to TRBJ2-1, with TRBD1 identical over 7 bases. This TCR was recovered from a boy younger than 18 in good health. Sequencing input: blood. The CDR3 here is CASSAPGGSGNERFF. CDR3 coding DNA: TGTGCCAGCAGCGCCCCAGGGGGAAGTGGGAATGAGCGGTTCTTC.